This passage covers 14 T cell receptor beta chains from one sample sequenced in a study of shared clonotypes between healthy human individuals. Clones were sequenced by immunoSEQ multiplex PCR, and TCRdb holds only the in-frame ones, with some missing. Here the sample spans some 2.1 million clones, 85% to 95% being singletons. Sequenced sample: naive CD4+ T cells sorted from blood. Subset given: CD45RA+ positively selected. These receptors came from a man aged 18 to 29 in good health.

This clone was seen a single time. The chain carries TRBV18 and TRBJ1-2; 10 positions agree with TRBD1. Germline-derived CDR1 and CDR2 are KGHSH and LQKENI. The CDR3 extends over 15 amino acids. The trim removed 3 bases at V and 8 bases at J, leaving 9 bases unmatched. As DNA, the CDR3 is TGTGCCAGCTCACCCTCCGGGACAGGGGTGGGAGGCTACACCTTC. Amino acids: CASSPSGTGVGGYTF. Supplemented by reference TRBV18 and TRBJ1-2, the full variable domain reads NAGVMQNPRHLVRRRGQEARLRCSPMKGHSHVYWYRQLPEEGLKFMVYLQKENIIDESGMPKERFSAEFPKEGPSILRIQQVVRGDSAAYFCASSPSGTGVGGYTFGSGTRLTVV.

The chain combines TRBV10-1 with TRBJ2-7; TRBD2 aligns across 11 bases. This CDR3 is 15 amino acids long. V dropped 6 bases and J dropped 0; count of bases not matched to a gene: 4. CDR1 and CDR2 (germline): WNHNN, SYGVQD (reference sequence). CDR3 region: CASRYSGRASYEQYF. CDR3 in DNA: TGCGCCAGCAGATATAGCGGGAGGGCCTCCTACGAGCAGTACTTC.

This chain links TRBV20-1 with TRBJ1-1; D unclear. This CDR3 has 10 residues. The V gene's germline CDR1 is DFQATT and CDR2 SNEGSKA (reference sequence). CDR3 loop: CRAMNTEAFF. The CDR3, as DNA: TGCAGGGCAATGAACACTGAAGCTTTCTTT.

This chain connects TRBV5-1 to TRBJ1-1; 11 nucleotides align to TRBD1. This CDR3 comprises 15 residues. Trimming removed 4 bases from V and 5 bases from J; junction bases left unmatched: 7. Per germline, CDR1 SGHRS and CDR2 YFSETQ. CDR3 bases: TGCGCCAGCAGCGGCCGGGACAGGGGGTATACTGAAGCTTTCTTT. Its protein product is CASSGRDRGYTEAFF. Full variable domain (missing parts from reference TRBV5-1 and TRBJ1-1): KAGVTQTPRYLIKTRGQQVTLSCSPISGHRSVSWYQQTPGQGLQFLFEYFSETQRNKGNFPGRFSGRQFSNSRSEMNVSTLELGDSALYLCASSGRDRGYTEAFFGQGTRLTVV.

The chain has TRBV6-6 and TRBJ1-3; D unresolved. The CDR3 runs 12 residues. Germline V gene sequence: CDR1 MNHNY, CDR2 SVGAGI (reference sequence). The ends were cut back, 7 bases at V and 4 bases at J, with 8 bases in the middle. CDR3 region: CASKEGGNTIYF. The DNA of the CDR3 is TGTGCCAGCAAAGAGGGCGGAAACACCATATATTTT.

The rearrangement uses TRBV6-1 and TRBJ2-3; D possibly corresponds to TRBD2 (8 bases). The CDR3 runs to 16 residues. The germline V and J ends were trimmed by 1 base and 8 bases, with 19 bases remaining between them. The V gene's germline CDR1 is MNHNS and CDR2 SASEGT. The CDR3 loop reads CASSEGGTAGEATQYF. CDR3 sequence (DNA): TGTGCCAGCAGTGAAGGGGGGACAGCGGGAGAGGCTACGCAGTATTTT.

DNA for the CDR3: TGTGCCAGCAGCTTGCTAGCGGGAGTTGGGACCGGGGAGCTGTTTTTT. Translated: CASSLLAGVGTGELFF. J is TRBJ2-2 and V is TRBV7-9; 10 nucleotides align to TRBD2. Germline-derived CDR1 and CDR2 are SEHNR and FQNEAQ (reference sequence). This CDR3 is 16 amino acids long. The ends lost 3 bases at V and 5 bases at J; junction bases unmatched: 6.

The CDR3 DNA reads TGCACCAGCAGCCAACTAGCGGACCGCTACGAGCAGTACTTC. This codes for CTSSQLADRYEQYF. This rearrangement joins TRBV1 to TRBJ2-7; no check of the table's D call, TRBD2, against the DNA was made. TRBV1 represents a pseudogene. This CDR3 spans 14 amino acids.

The chain combines TRBV9 with TRBJ2-1; 9 nucleotides align to TRBD2. This CDR3 comprises 14 residues. V lost 3 bases and J lost 2; bases outside the gene matches: 0. Per germline, CDR1 SGDLS and CDR2 YYNGEE. The CDR3, as DNA: TGTGCCAGCAGCGGACTAGCGGCCTACAATGAGCAGTTCTTC. Its protein product is CASSGLAAYNEQFF.

The chain recombines TRBV27 with TRBJ2-2; possibly TRBD1 for D (5 bases). V gave up 5 bases and J gave up 4 bases, with 8 bases separating them. The CDR3 contains 13 residues. Germline lookup yields CDR1 MNHEY and CDR2 SMNVEV (reference sequence). This CDR3 is CASSPTVTGELFF. The CDR3 DNA reads TGTGCCAGCAGTCCGACAGTCACCGGGGAGCTGTTTTTT.

This chain joins TRBV2 and TRBJ2-7; D is ambiguous. V was shortened by 6 bases and J by 3 bases, with 9 bases between the two germline ends. The CDR3 runs 12 residues. Germline-derived CDR1 and CDR2 are SNHLY and FYNNEI. CDR3 residues: CASREQIYEQYF. For the CDR3, the DNA is TGTGCCAGCAGGGAACAGATCTACGAGCAGTACTTC.

The chain joins TRBV29-1 to TRBJ2-4; 9 bases map to TRBD2. The CDR3 has 13 residues. Trimming at V came to 7 bases and at J to 10 bases, leaving 11 bases not matched to a gene. The germline CDR1 and CDR2 sequences are SQVTM and ANQGSEA. CDR3 sequence reads: CSASRDSGGIQYF. In DNA, the CDR3 is TGCAGCGCAAGCCGGGACAGCGGGGGGATTCAGTACTTC.

This clone occurred once. V usage is TRBV29-1 and J usage is TRBJ2-3; D is possibly TRBD1 or TRBD2 (5 bases each). Germline values: CDR1 SQVTM, CDR2 ANQGSEA. The CDR3 totals 14 residues. V lost 6 bases and J lost 3, with 16 bases in between. The CDR3 sequence: CSVSKGRGTDTQYF. CDR3 nucleotides: TGCAGCGTATCTAAGGGGAGAGGGACAGATACGCAGTATTTT.

CDR3 region: CASSSLRVNYGYTF. The DNA of the CDR3 is TGTGCCAGCAGTTCTCTCAGGGTTAACTATGGCTACACCTTC. This chain uses TRBV28 with TRBJ1-2; tentatively, D is TRBD1 (5 bases). V lost 4 bases and J lost 1, with 10 bases in between. Germline V CDR1 and CDR2: MDHEN, SYDVKM. CDR3 size: 14 residues.